This TCR beta chain originates from a study of blood T cell repertoires in COVID-19. For the study at large: Donors in the United States, Italy and Spain gave samples during acute or convalescent COVID-19. From T cells, B-cell-depleted T cells, or PBMCs came the material, which was cDNA or gDNA.

In the original analysis: Cell counts per sample came from amplifying reference gene primers. Assay used: immunoSEQ multiplex PCR; TCRdb lists only in-frame clones, some missing. D and trimming were read from the DNA, whereas the V and J calls and clone size are those reported in that table. Altogether 150,000 to 200,000 clones are present, about 81% being singletons, with the ten largest covering 11%. This sequence was found in a human donor in a cohort sampled during active COVID-19. The sequenced sample consisted of peripheral blood.

CDR3 coding DNA: TGCAGCGTTGGGGAGGAGACAGTCTCCTACGAGCAGTACTTC. Its protein product is CSVGEETVSYEQYF. The V gene is TRBV29-1, the J gene TRBJ2-7; D is possibly TRBD2 (6 bases). V was shortened by 4 bases and J by 0 bases, with 13 bases between the two germline ends. The CDR3 consists of 14 residues. Germline V gene lookup returns CDR1 SQVTM and CDR2 ANQGSEA.